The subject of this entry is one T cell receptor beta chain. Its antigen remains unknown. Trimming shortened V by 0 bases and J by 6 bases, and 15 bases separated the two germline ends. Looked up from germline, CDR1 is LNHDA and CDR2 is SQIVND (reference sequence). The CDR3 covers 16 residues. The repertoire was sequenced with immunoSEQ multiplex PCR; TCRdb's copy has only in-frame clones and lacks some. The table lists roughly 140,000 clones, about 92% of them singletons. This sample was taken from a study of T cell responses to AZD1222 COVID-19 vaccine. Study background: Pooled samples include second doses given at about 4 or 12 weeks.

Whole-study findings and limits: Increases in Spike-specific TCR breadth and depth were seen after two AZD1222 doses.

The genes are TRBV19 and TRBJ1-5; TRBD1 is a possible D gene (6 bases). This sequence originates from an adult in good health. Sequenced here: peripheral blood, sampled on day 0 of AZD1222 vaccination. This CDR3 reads CASSIDGRGWGQPQHF. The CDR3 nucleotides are TGTGCCAGTAGTATAGATGGCAGGGGTTGGGGTCAGCCCCAGCATTTT.